Detailed here is one TCR beta chain. These data belong to a study of cytomegalovirus exposure and HLA in healthy donors. Germline assignment: CDR1 MNHEY and CDR2 SMNVEV (reference sequence). The CDR3 runs to 14 residues. The V end was cut by 3 bases, the J end by 2 bases, with 9 bases between. Primers for the PCR totalled 60 Vbeta and 13 Jbeta. Profiling relied on immunoSEQ multiplex PCR, and the TCRdb table lists in-frame clones only, not all of them. The sample yields over 25,000 clones, 62% seen once. This sequence originates from a male donor in good health and CMV-seropositive. The sequenced sample consisted of PBMCs. The rearrangement uses TRBV27 and TRBJ2-3; possibly TRBD2 for D (5 bases). CDR3 sequence: CASSFFLATDTQYF. CDR3 in DNA: TGTGCCAGCAGTTTTTTTCTAGCCACAGATACGCAGTATTTT.